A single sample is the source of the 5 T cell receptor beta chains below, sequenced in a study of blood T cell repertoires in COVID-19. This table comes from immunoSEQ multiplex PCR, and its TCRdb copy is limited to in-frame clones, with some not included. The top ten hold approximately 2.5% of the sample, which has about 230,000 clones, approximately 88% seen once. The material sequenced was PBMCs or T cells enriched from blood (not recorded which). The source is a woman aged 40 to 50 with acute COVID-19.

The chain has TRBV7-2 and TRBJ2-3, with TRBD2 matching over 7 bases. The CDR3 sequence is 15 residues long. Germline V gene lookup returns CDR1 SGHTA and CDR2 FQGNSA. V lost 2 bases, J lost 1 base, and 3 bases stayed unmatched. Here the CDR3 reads CASSLSGVGTDTQYF. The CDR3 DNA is TGTGCCAGCAGCTTAAGCGGGGTGGGCACAGATACGCAGTATTTT.

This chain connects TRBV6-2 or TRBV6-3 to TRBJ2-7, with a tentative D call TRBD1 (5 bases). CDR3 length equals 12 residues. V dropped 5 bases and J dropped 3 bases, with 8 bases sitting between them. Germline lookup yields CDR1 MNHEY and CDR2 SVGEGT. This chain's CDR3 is CASSRQNYEQYV. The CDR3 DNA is TGTGCCAGCAGTCGACAGAACTACGAGCAGTACGTC.

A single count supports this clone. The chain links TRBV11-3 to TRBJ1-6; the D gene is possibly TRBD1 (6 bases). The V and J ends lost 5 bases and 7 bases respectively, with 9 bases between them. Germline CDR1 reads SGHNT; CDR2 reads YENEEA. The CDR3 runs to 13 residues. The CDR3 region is CASSGQTNSPLHF. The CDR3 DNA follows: TGTGCCAGCAGCGGACAGACCAATTCACCCCTCCACTTT.

The CDR3 sequence: CASSSGQFRTDTQYF. In DNA form, the CDR3 reads TGTGCCAGCAGCTCGGGACAGTTCCGCACAGATACGCAGTATTTT. This chain connects TRBV5-8 to TRBJ2-3; 7 nucleotides match TRBD1. The CDR3 extends over 15 amino acids. The ends lost 3 bases at V and 1 base at J; junction bases unmatched: 5. Per germline, CDR1 SGHTS and CDR2 YDEGEE.

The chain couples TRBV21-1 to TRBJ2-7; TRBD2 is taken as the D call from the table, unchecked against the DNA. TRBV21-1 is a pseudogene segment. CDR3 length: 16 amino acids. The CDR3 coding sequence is TGTGCCAGCAGCACACTAGCGGGAGACTCCCACTACGAGCAGTACGTC. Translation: CASSTLAGDSHYEQYV.